The 8 T cell receptor beta chains reported below all come from one sample, sequenced in a study of shared clonotypes between healthy human individuals. The repertoire was sequenced with immunoSEQ multiplex PCR; TCRdb's copy has only in-frame clones and lacks some. The sample lists about 320,000 clones; around 90% were seen once. The sequenced sample was memory CD8+ T cells sorted from blood. Subset meaning: CD45RO+ cells pooled with CCR7-negative TemRA cells. The origin of the receptors is a young man in good health.

The rearrangement links TRBV7-9 to TRBJ2-5, with 12 bases aligning to TRBD2. The length of the CDR3 is 16 residues. Germline V CDR1 and CDR2: SEHNR, FQNEAQ (reference sequence). V was pared by 4 bases and J by 0 bases, with 3 bases of the junction left unmatched. The CDR3 sequence: CASSSLAGGYQETQYF. CDR3 nucleotide sequence: TGTGCCAGCAGCTCACTAGCGGGGGGTTACCAAGAGACCCAGTACTTC.

V usage is TRBV9 and J usage is TRBJ2-5; D unclear. Germline V gene lookup returns CDR1 SGDLS and CDR2 YYNGEE. CDR3 length: 15 residues. Trimming pared 0 bases from V and 5 bases from J, leaving 14 bases between. The CDR3 loop is CASSVEPRNGETQYF. In nucleotides, the CDR3 is TGTGCCAGCAGCGTAGAACCCAGGAACGGGGAGACCCAGTACTTC. Together with reference TRBV9 and TRBJ2-5, the CDR3 gives the full variable domain: DSGVTQTPKHLITATGQRVTLRCSPRSGDLSVYWYQQSLDQGLQFLIQYYNGEERAKGNILERFSAQQFPDLHSELNLSSLELGDSALYFCASSVEPRNGETQYFGPGTRLLVL.

V gene TRBV19 combines with J gene TRBJ2-7; D is undetermined. CDR1 is LNHDA, CDR2 SQIVND, per germline (reference sequence). The CDR3 runs to 16 residues. The V end lost 0 bases, the J end lost 4 bases, and 16 bases lay between the germline ends. As DNA, the CDR3 is TGTGCCAGTAGTATAGAGATCGTCCAGTCCGTGTACGAGCAGTACTTC. The encoded protein is CASSIEIVQSVYEQYF.

This clone was recorded once. The chain recombines TRBV11-2 with TRBJ2-7; D unresolved. This CDR3 has 13 amino acids. V lost 3 bases to trimming and J lost 3 bases, with 9 bases between them. Germline CDR1 SGHAT, CDR2 FQNNGV. CDR3 in DNA: TGTGCCAGCAGCTTGGTGGATGACTACGAGCAGTACTTC. It is translated as CASSLVDDYEQYF.

This chain connects TRBV5-6 to TRBJ2-1; 7 bases fit TRBD1. The CDR3 runs to 15 residues. The germline V gene encodes CDR1 SGHDT and CDR2 YYEEEE. The V and J ends lost 0 bases and 2 bases, in that order; junction bases with no gene match: 2. CDR3 amino acids: CASSLGGTAYNEQFF. DNA of the CDR3: TGTGCCAGCAGCTTGGGTGGGACAGCCTACAATGAGCAGTTCTTC.

The CDR3 DNA reads as TGTGCCAGCAGGTTTAGAGGGGGCCCCTACGAGCAGTACTTC. Translated, it gives CASRFRGGPYEQYF. V usage is TRBV27 and J usage is TRBJ2-7; 7 nucleotides line up with TRBD1. This CDR3 comprises 14 residues. Trimming took 6 bases from V and 2 from J; bases not matched to a gene: 7. The V gene's germline CDR1 is MNHEY and CDR2 SMNVEV (reference sequence).

CDR3 sequence: CASSFTDTQYF. The CDR3, as DNA: TGTGCCAGCAGCTTCACAGATACGCAGTATTTT. The chain combines TRBV7-9 with TRBJ2-3; D remains ambiguous. The CDR3 sequence is 11 residues long. V lost 3 bases and J lost 2, with 0 bases in between. Germline CDR1 and CDR2: SEHNR and FQNEAQ (reference sequence).

This clone was observed a single time. This chain links TRBV7-6 with TRBJ2-7; maybe TRBD1 (6 bases). Trimming took 5 bases from V and 4 from J, leaving 21 bases between them. The CDR3 sequence is 16 residues long. Germline lookup yields CDR1 SGHVS and CDR2 FNYEAQ. The CDR3 spells CASSTGPGTVRYEQYF. In nucleotides, the CDR3 is TGTGCCAGCAGCACAGGGCCCGGGACGGTGAGGTACGAGCAGTACTTC.